This T cell receptor beta chain was recovered during a study of cytomegalovirus exposure and HLA in healthy donors. Study-level results: The classifier reportedly diagnosed cytomegalovirus status with high specificity and sensitivity. A later analysis showed that HLA-associated TCR beta chains had undergone more clonal expansion than equally common others. Productive status was seen about 87% or about 30% of the time for most TCR beta V segments in an earlier analysis.

Trimming pared 1 base from V and 10 bases from J, leaving 15 bases between. Germline CDR1 is SGHRS and CDR2 is YFSETQ. CDR3 length: 15 residues. As to this clone: Its specificity is not known.

Each of the donors was a healthy bone marrow donor. Primers: 60 Vbeta forward and 13 Jbeta reverse. Clones were read by immunoSEQ multiplex PCR, and TCRdb kept only the in-frame ones, dropping some. The repertoire has 90,000 to 120,000 clones, approximately 80% of them found once; the top ten carry 4.1%. This TCR was recovered from a female donor in good health and CMV-seropositive. The rearrangement joins TRBV5-1 to TRBJ1-6, with D perhaps TRBD1 (5 bases). The sample taken for sequencing was PBMCs. CDR3 in amino acids: CASSLNAGVKSPLHF. CDR3 DNA sequence: TGCGCCAGCAGCTTGAATGCGGGGGTGAAGTCACCCCTCCACTTT.